The 17 T cell receptor beta chains presented below share a single source sample, sequenced in a study of cytomegalovirus exposure and HLA in healthy donors. The PCR had 60 Vbeta and 13 Jbeta primers. Assay used: immunoSEQ multiplex PCR; TCRdb lists only in-frame clones, some missing. Among 150,000 to 200,000 clones, around 84% were seen once, and the ten largest hold around 2%. The sample taken for sequencing was PBMCs. These receptors were collected from a man aged 18 to 30 in good health and CMV-seronegative.

This clone was seen only a few times. The chain carries TRBV7-9 and TRBJ2-3; 7 bases fit TRBD1. The length of the CDR3 is 17 residues. Germline CDR1 reads SEHNR; CDR2 reads FQNEAQ (reference sequence). V was clipped by 1 base and J by 1 base; unmatched bases: 8. CDR3 residues: CASSLDRGNFGTDTQYF. CDR3 DNA sequence: TGTGCCAGCAGCTTAGACAGGGGAAATTTTGGCACAGATACGCAGTATTTT.

In nucleotides, the CDR3 is TGTGCCAGCAGCGGGGGGGGATTTCAAGAGACCCAGTACTTC. Protein sequence: CASSGGGFQETQYF. The chain employs TRBV9 and TRBJ2-5, with 7 bases that match TRBD2. Germline CDR1 is SGDLS and CDR2 is YYNGEE. Trimming at V came to 3 bases and at J to 2 bases, leaving 4 bases not matched to a gene. The CDR3 length is 14 residues.

The chain is built from TRBV9 and TRBJ2-7; 14 bases are shared with TRBD2. V was clipped by 2 bases and J by 6 bases; unmatched bases: 4. This CDR3 contains 15 residues. The V gene's germline CDR1 is SGDLS and CDR2 YYNGEE. The CDR3 DNA is TGTGCCAGCAGCGTGACTAGCGGGGGGGCCGGCGAGCAGTACTTC. Encoded protein: CASSVTSGGAGEQYF.

The chain links TRBV5-1 to TRBJ2-3, with 10 bases fitting TRBD2. Germline loops: CDR1 SGHRS, CDR2 YFSETQ. V lost 7 bases, J lost 3 bases, and 11 bases stayed unmatched. This CDR3 comprises 16 residues. The CDR3 loop is CASSTGASGRTDTQYF. CDR3 coding DNA: TGCGCCAGCTCGACCGGGGCTAGCGGGAGAACAGATACGCAGTATTTT.

The V call is TRBV28, the J call TRBJ1-2; 7 bases line up with TRBD1. Germline-derived CDR1 and CDR2 are MDHEN and SYDVKM. The CDR3 runs to 13 residues. V shed 6 bases, J shed 4 bases, and the junction held 5 bases outside the gene matches. The CDR3 DNA follows: TGTGCCAGCAGAACGACAGGGCTCTATGGCTACACCTTC. Encoded protein: CASRTTGLYGYTF.

The chain has TRBV21-1 and TRBJ1-5. TRBV21-1 is described as a pseudogene. The CDR3 sequence is 17 residues long. The CDR3 bases are TGTGCCAGCAGCAAAACTGGAGGAGGCCCCAGCAATCAGCCCCAGCATTTT. Translation gives CASSKTGGGPSNQPQHF.

The rearrangement links TRBV2 to TRBJ1-5; D not resolved. V was cut by 1 base and J by 6 bases, with 10 bases left in between. The CDR3 consists of 14 residues. Germline values: CDR1 SNHLY, CDR2 FYNNEI. CDR3 sequence (DNA): TGTGCCAGCAGTGAAGGGATAGGGAGTCAGCCCCAGCATTTT. Encoded protein: CASSEGIGSQPQHF.

The chain carries TRBV2 and TRBJ2-3, with 15 bases identical to TRBD2. With V trimmed by 6 bases and J by 7 bases, 11 bases remained unmatched. CDR3 length: 17 residues. The germline V gene encodes CDR1 SNHLY and CDR2 FYNNEI. The chain's CDR3 is CASRGAGLAGGINTQYF. As DNA, the CDR3 is TGTGCCAGCAGGGGAGCGGGACTAGCGGGGGGAATAAATACGCAGTATTTT.

The chain employs TRBV29-1 and TRBJ1-6; 7 positions agree with TRBD1. This CDR3 has 22 residues. Per germline, CDR1 SQVTM and CDR2 ANQGSEA. Trimming removed 6 bases from V and 0 bases from J; junction bases left unmatched: 26. CDR3 sequence (DNA): TGCAGCGTGCGGTACAGGGGCCGCTTACCGGGTAGATCGAGCTCCTATAATTCACCCCTCCACTTT. It specifies CSVRYRGRLPGRSSSYNSPLHF.

CDR3 DNA: TGCGCCAGCAGCTTGGGGCAGGGGTCCTCTGGAAACACCATATATTTT. Its translation: CASSLGQGSSGNTIYF. J is TRBJ1-3 and V is TRBV5-1, with a tentative D call TRBD1 (6 bases). Trimming left V 0 bases short and J 0 bases short, with 10 bases between. Looked up from germline, CDR1 is SGHRS and CDR2 is YFSETQ. This CDR3 spans 16 amino acids.

The rearrangement joins TRBV6-5 to TRBJ2-5; the D is unclear. CDR1 MNHEY and CDR2 SVGAGI come from the germline V gene. V was shortened by 2 bases and J by 2 bases, with 9 bases between the two germline ends. The CDR3 sequence is 14 residues long. The CDR3 nucleotides read TGTGCCAGCAGTTACAGTATCGGGCAAGAGACCCAGTACTTC. As protein: CASSYSIGQETQYF.

The chain recombines TRBV2 with TRBJ2-2, with a possible D match to TRBD1 (5 bases). Per germline, CDR1 SNHLY and CDR2 FYNNEI. The V end lost 6 bases, the J end lost 5 bases, and 16 bases lay between the germline ends. This CDR3 has 15 amino acids. The CDR3 loop is CASSQGPGGTGELFF. The CDR3 bases are TGTGCCAGCAGCCAGGGTCCCGGTGGGACCGGGGAGCTGTTTTTT.

This sequence joins TRBV5-1 and TRBJ2-3; no reliable D call. Germline loops: CDR1 SGHRS, CDR2 YFSETQ. This CDR3 spans 14 amino acids. With 4 bases removed from V and 1 base from J, the gap between germline ends came to 10 bases. The CDR3, as DNA: TGCGCCAGCAGCCTGCCCGGAGGCACAGATACGCAGTATTTT. Translation gives CASSLPGGTDTQYF. Full variable domain (remainder filled in from reference TRBV5-1 and TRBJ2-3): KAGVTQTPRYLIKTRGQQVTLSCSPISGHRSVSWYQQTPGQGLQFLFEYFSETQRNKGNFPGRFSGRQFSNSRSEMNVSTLELGDSALYLCASSLPGGTDTQYFGPGTRLTVL.

The chain has TRBV28 and TRBJ1-1; D is unclear. The CDR3 has 12 residues. Germline CDR1 reads MDHEN; CDR2 reads SYDVKM. With 5 bases removed from V and 5 bases from J, the gap between germline ends came to 9 bases. CDR3 loop: CASSPARTEAFF. As DNA, the CDR3 is TGTGCCAGCAGTCCCGCGAGGACTGAAGCTTTCTTT.

There are a few counts of this clone. The rearrangement joins TRBV28 to TRBJ2-1; 8 bases map to TRBD1. The CDR3 covers 15 residues. Germline-derived CDR1 and CDR2 are MDHEN and SYDVKM. The junction had 5 bases not matched to a gene; V was cut back by 6 bases and J by 1 base. The CDR3 region has the DNA TGTGCCAGCAGCCTCAGGGGGCCTTCCTACAATGAGCAGTTCTTC. It yields the protein CASSLRGPSYNEQFF.

The genes are TRBV6-1 and TRBJ1-6; 7 bases fit TRBD1. V shed 7 bases, J shed 9 bases, and the junction held 12 bases outside the gene matches. CDR3 length: 15 residues. Germline CDR1 is MNHNS and CDR2 is SASEGT. The CDR3 DNA sequence: TGTGCCAGCACCGACAGGGAAAATCTACGTTCACCCCTCCACTTT. Amino acid sequence: CASTDRENLRSPLHF.

This chain joins TRBV25-1 and TRBJ2-1; D may be TRBD1 (6 bases). Per the germline V gene, CDR1 is MGHDK and CDR2 is SYGVNS. V lost 4 bases, J lost 10 bases, and 14 bases lay in between. The CDR3 runs 13 residues. CDR3 protein: CASSGLGAGEQFF. As DNA, the CDR3 is TGTGCCAGCAGTGGGCTGGGGGCAGGAGAGCAGTTCTTC.